The clone carrying this T cell receptor beta chain was found many times. Thyroid surgery took place with no prior treatment in any patient. How the authors handled the data: The distant-metastasis classifier for papillary thyroid cancer was built from CDR3 differences across clinicopathological groups. TCRdb reanalyzed the PCR reads with MiXCR. The V and J calls here are based on TCRdb, not the publication. Of approximately 86,000 clones detected, around 13% appear once; the ten largest clones hold around 8.8%. The data derive from a study of metastatic and nonmetastatic thyroid tumors. Study-level information: Thyroid patients, malignant and benign, had repertoires compared across blood and tumor or nodule tissue.

This clonotype originated in a female donor with papillary thyroid cancer or a benign thyroid nodule (not recorded which). Some clones in this sample may be carry-over from other donors' samples. Sequencing was performed on tumor tissue.

The CDR3 DNA sequence: TGTGCCAGTAGTGTAGCGGGAGGGCCGGGGGAGACCCAGTACTTC. The encoded protein is CASSVAGGPGETQYF. The chain is built from TRBV19 and TRBJ2-5; TRBD2 matches at 11 bases. V lost 5 bases to trimming and J lost 5 bases; unmatched junction nucleotides: 7. Looked up from germline, CDR1 is LNHDA and CDR2 is SQIVND (reference sequence). The CDR3 covers 15 residues.